This TCR beta chain was documented in a study of post-analysis software for immune sequencing data. Whole-study findings and limits: Comparison of patients with controls showed five TRBV segments more frequent in patients, TRBV5-6, TRBV5-1 and TRBV20-1 among them.

Unique molecular identifiers had been added to the TCR beta cDNA libraries. TCRdb re-called the PCR reads through MiXCR, storing one row per CDR3 protein. The sample holds about 430,000 distinct CDR3 sequences, approximately 37% seen once. This CDR3 comprises 14 residues. Germline assignment: CDR1 SGHRS and CDR2 YFSETQ. A remark on this clonotype: Its antigen remains unknown. One end of the junction does not line up with germline, which may come from a read error.

The specimen was blood. This TCR came from a girl aged 2 to 10 with multiple sclerosis. This rearrangement joins TRBV5-1 to TRBJ2-7; D call uncertain. In DNA, the CDR3 is TGCGCCGGCAGCCCGACCTCAAGCTCCTACGAGCAGTACTTC. Its protein is CAGSPTSSSYEQYF.